This TCR beta chain comes out of a study of blood T cell repertoires in COVID-19. Study summary: Sites across the United States, Italy and Spain contributed samples from acute and convalescent COVID-19.

The protocol was immunoSEQ multiplex PCR, while the TCRdb copy is restricted to in-frame clones and leaves out a portion. This sample yields a few hundred thousand clones, of which 80% to 90% are seen a single time; about 4% belongs to the top ten. The TCR comes from a woman in her twenties or thirties who had been exposed to COVID-19. The sample consisted of PBMCs or T cells enriched from blood (not recorded which).

The CDR3 is CASSSQGVYGYTF. DNA of the CDR3: TGCGCCAGCAGCTCACAAGGGGTCTATGGCTACACCTTC. The chain joins TRBV5-1 to TRBJ1-2; possibly TRBD1 for D (5 bases). Trimming shortened V by 3 bases and J by 4 bases, and 10 bases separated the two germline ends. Germline V gene data show CDR1 as SGHRS and CDR2 as YFSETQ. The CDR3 totals 13 residues.